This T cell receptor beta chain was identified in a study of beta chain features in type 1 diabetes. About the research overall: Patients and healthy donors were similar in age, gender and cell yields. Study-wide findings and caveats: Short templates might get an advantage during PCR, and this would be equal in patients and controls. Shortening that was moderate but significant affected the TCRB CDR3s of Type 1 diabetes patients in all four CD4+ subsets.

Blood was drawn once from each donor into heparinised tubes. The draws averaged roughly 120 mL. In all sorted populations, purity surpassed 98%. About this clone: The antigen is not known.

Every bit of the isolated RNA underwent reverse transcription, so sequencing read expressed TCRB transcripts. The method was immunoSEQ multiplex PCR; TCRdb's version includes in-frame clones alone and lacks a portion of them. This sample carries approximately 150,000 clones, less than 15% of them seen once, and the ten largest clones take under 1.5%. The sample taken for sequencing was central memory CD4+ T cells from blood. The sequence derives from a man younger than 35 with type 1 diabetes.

The CDR3 is CASSLVGARSSSYEQYF. CDR3 nucleotide sequence: TGTGCCAGCAGCTTAGTAGGGGCCCGATCAAGCTCCTACGAGCAGTACTTC. This rearrangement joins TRBV11-2 to TRBJ2-7; D might be TRBD1 (5 bases). Germline V lookup: CDR1 SGHAT, CDR2 FQNNGV. The CDR3 is 17 residues long. Trimming took off 1 base at V and 0 bases at J, with 16 bases between the two ends. The full variable domain, completed using reference TRBV11-2 and TRBJ2-7, is EAGVAQSPRYKIIEKRQSVAFWCNPISGHATLYWYQQILGQGPKLLIQFQNNGVVDDSQLPKDRFSAERLKGVDSTLKIQPAKLEDSAVYLCASSLVGARSSSYEQYFGPGTRLTVT.